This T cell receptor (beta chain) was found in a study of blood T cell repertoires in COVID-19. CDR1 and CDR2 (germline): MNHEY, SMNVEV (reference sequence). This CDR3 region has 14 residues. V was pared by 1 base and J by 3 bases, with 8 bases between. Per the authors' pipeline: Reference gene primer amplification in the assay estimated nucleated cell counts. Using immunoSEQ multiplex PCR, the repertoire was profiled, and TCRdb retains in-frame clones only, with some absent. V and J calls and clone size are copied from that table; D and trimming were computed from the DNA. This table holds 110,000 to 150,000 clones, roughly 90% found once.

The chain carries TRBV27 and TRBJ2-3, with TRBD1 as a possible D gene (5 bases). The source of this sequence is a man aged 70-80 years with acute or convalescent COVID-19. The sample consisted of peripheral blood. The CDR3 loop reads CASSLWQGTDTQYF. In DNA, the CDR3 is TGTGCCAGCAGTTTATGGCAGGGAACAGATACGCAGTATTTT.